This entry features one T cell receptor (delta chain) sequence. A far larger clone lies a single base away; this is likely a read error. This same CDR3 is encoded by further DNA sequences in the sample. The data stem from a study of gamma-delta chains in newborns, infants, children. Study background: Microbial exposure reportedly drives polyclonal innate γδ T cell expansion after birth.

TCRdb re-identified clones in the reads via CATT. The data show over 12,000 delta-chain clones, with about 7% seen just once and approximately 20% held by the top ten. Germline lookup yields CDR1 GEAIGNYY and CDR2 EKD. Losses at the gene ends were 1 base for V and 5 bases for J; bases not matched to a gene: 2. The CDR3 runs to 14 residues. This chain links TRDV2 with TRDJ2; TRDD3 aligns across 8 bases. The clonotype was recovered from a child who was a newborn, infant or young child, either healthy, febrile or measles-vaccinated (not recorded which). Sample: blood. CDR3 sequence: CACDTVGDTAQLFF. CDR3 nucleotide sequence: TGTGCCTGTGACACGGTGGGGGATACAGCACAACTCTTCTTT.